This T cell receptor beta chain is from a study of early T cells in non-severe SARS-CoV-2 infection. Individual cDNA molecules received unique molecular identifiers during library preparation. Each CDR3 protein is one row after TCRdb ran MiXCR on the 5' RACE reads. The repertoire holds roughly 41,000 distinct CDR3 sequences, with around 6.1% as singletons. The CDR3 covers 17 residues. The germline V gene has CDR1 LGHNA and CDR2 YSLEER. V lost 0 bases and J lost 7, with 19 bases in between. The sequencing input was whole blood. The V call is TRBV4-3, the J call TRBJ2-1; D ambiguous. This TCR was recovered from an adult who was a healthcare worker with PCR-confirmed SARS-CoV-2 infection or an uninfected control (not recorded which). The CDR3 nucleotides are TGCGCCAGCAGCCAAGAGCGGTTCTTATCCCCAAGGAATGAGCAGTTCTTC. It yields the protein CASSQERFLSPRNEQFF.